These T cell receptor beta chains were read from a single sample in a study of blood T cells in healthy people across ages. TCRdb re-derived calls from the 5' RACE reads in MiXCR, one entry per CDR3 protein. Among around 780,000 distinct CDR3 sequences listed, about 26% were seen once. These data were also filed under a second study, of T cells of mothers and their children.

The sample was blood. These receptors all come from a boy aged 5 to 17 in good health. CDR3s include the opening cysteine and the closing phenylalanine or tryptophan. Each record gives: J gene, clone size, D gene, V gene, CDR3 DNA, CDR3 protein. A D gene is named only where the DNA matches it firmly. Expanded clones are given a class, and other clones once, few, many or no size at all.

J gene: TRBJ2-1
clone size: NA
D gene: NA
V gene: TRBV20-1
CDR3 DNA: TGCAGTGCTAGAGATCTGCAGCCGTACAATGAGCAGTTCTTC
CDR3 protein: CSARDLQPYNEQFF

J gene: TRBJ1-1
clone size: few
D gene: NA
V gene: TRBV19
CDR3 DNA: TGTGCCAGTAGTCCCCGGGCCTCGAACACTGAAGCTTTCTTT
CDR3 protein: CASSPRASNTEAFF

J gene: TRBJ1-1
clone size: NA
D gene: TRBD1
V gene: TRBV19
CDR3 DNA: TGTGCCAGTATCCAGACCAGGGGGTTCAATGAAGCTTTCTTT
CDR3 protein: CASIQTRGFNEAFF

J gene: TRBJ2-1
clone size: once
D gene: NA
V gene: TRBV24-1
CDR3 DNA: TGTGCCACCAGTGCGGGACTTCTATACAATGAGCAGTTCTTC
CDR3 protein: CATSAGLLYNEQFF

J gene: TRBJ1-2
clone size: NA
D gene: NA
V gene: TRBV5-5
CDR3 DNA: TGTGCCAGCAGCTCCGCACTCAGCGGCTACACCTTC
CDR3 protein: CASSSALSGYTF

J gene: TRBJ2-7
clone size: NA
D gene: NA
V gene: TRBV20-1
CDR3 DNA: TGCAGTGTCCCCGTGACGGGTGGATTTGAGCAGTACTTC
CDR3 protein: CSVPVTGGFEQYF

J gene: TRBJ2-2
clone size: few
D gene: TRBD1
V gene: TRBV5-6
CDR3 DNA: TGTGCCAGCCCCGGACAGGGGGACACCGGGGAGCTGTTTTTT
CDR3 protein: CASPGQGDTGELFF

J gene: TRBJ1-6
clone size: few
D gene: TRBD1
V gene: TRBV14
CDR3 DNA: TGTGCCAGCAGCCTGACAGGGGTCTATAATTCACCCCTCCACTTT
CDR3 protein: CASSLTGVYNSPLHF

J gene: TRBJ2-7
clone size: few
D gene: TRBD2
V gene: TRBV12-3/TRBV12-4
CDR3 DNA: TGTGCCAGCAGTCCCCGGGGGCCTAGCGGGGGGTACGAGCAGTACTTC
CDR3 protein: CASSPRGPSGGYEQYF

J gene: TRBJ1-3
clone size: NA
D gene: NA
V gene: TRBV30
CDR3 DNA: TGTGCCTGGAGTGACCACAGAGGCTCTGGAAACACCATATATTTT
CDR3 protein: CAWSDHRGSGNTIYF

J gene: TRBJ2-5
clone size: few
D gene: NA
V gene: TRBV5-5
CDR3 DNA: TGTGCCAGCAGCTCCGAGGACTTGTACCAAGAGACCCAGTACTTC
CDR3 protein: CASSSEDLYQETQYF

J gene: TRBJ2-5
clone size: few
D gene: TRBD2
V gene: TRBV6-5
CDR3 DNA: TGTGTAGTGGGGGGGATAGGGGCAGGACAAGAGACCCAGTACTTC
CDR3 protein: CVVGGIGAGQETQYF

J gene: TRBJ2-5
clone size: few
D gene: NA
V gene: TRBV9
CDR3 DNA: TGTGCCAGCGGTAGCGCTCATCGCGGGGAGACCCAGTACTTC
CDR3 protein: CASGSAHRGETQYF

J gene: TRBJ2-1
clone size: few
D gene: NA
V gene: TRBV15
CDR3 DNA: TGTGCCACCAGCAGAGATAAGGGGCCCCCCTACAATGAGCAGTTCTTC
CDR3 protein: CATSRDKGPPYNEQFF

J gene: TRBJ2-7
clone size: few
D gene: NA
V gene: TRBV29-1
CDR3 DNA: TGCAGCGTTGAAAGGGGGAAAGACGGCGAGCAGTACTTC
CDR3 protein: CSVERGKDGEQYF

J gene: TRBJ2-5
clone size: NA
D gene: NA
V gene: TRBV5-1
CDR3 DNA: TGCGCCAGCACCGAGTCTCCGGACACACGATCCCAGTACTTC
CDR3 protein: CASTESPDTRSQYF

J gene: TRBJ2-5
clone size: NA
D gene: NA
V gene: TRBV9
CDR3 DNA: TGTGCCAGCAGCGTAGGAGGTACGGGCATCCAGCAGTACTTC
CDR3 protein: CASSVGGTGIQQYF

J gene: TRBJ1-1
clone size: many
D gene: TRBD1
V gene: TRBV6-6
CDR3 DNA: TGTGCCAGCACCTTAGGGACAGCTGAAGCTTTCTTT
CDR3 protein: CASTLGTAEAFF

J gene: TRBJ2-1
clone size: NA
D gene: TRBD2
V gene: TRBV2
CDR3 DNA: TGTGCCAGCAGTGATCACGGGGGGGCCGATGAGCACTTCTTC
CDR3 protein: CASSDHGGADEHFF

J gene: TRBJ2-1
clone size: once
D gene: NA
V gene: TRBV7-3
CDR3 DNA: TGTGCCAGCAGCTCGGGTATTAAGCAGTTCTTC
CDR3 protein: CASSSGIKQFF

J gene: TRBJ1-5
clone size: NA
D gene: NA
V gene: TRBV2
CDR3 DNA: TGTGCCGGCAGTGAAGGGCAGGGGCTGACTCAGCCCCAGCATTTT
CDR3 protein: CAGSEGQGLTQPQHF

J gene: TRBJ1-2
clone size: few
D gene: TRBD1
V gene: TRBV7-6
CDR3 DNA: TGTGCTAGCAGCTTAAGGACAGGGGATCTCGGCTATGGCTACACCTTC
CDR3 protein: CASSLRTGDLGYGYTF

J gene: TRBJ2-7
clone size: few
D gene: TRBD1
V gene: TRBV30
CDR3 DNA: TGTGCCTGGAGTGGGTCAGGGGGATTCGAGCAGTACTTC
CDR3 protein: CAWSGSGGFEQYF

J gene: TRBJ2-5
clone size: NA
D gene: TRBD1
V gene: TRBV18
CDR3 DNA: TGTGCCAGCTCACAGACAGGGTCGGGGACCCAGTACTTC
CDR3 protein: CASSQTGSGTQYF